This TCR beta chain is from a study of blood T cell repertoires in COVID-19. The germline gives CDR1 MNHEY, CDR2 SVGAGI. The CDR3 totals 14 residues. The junction had 9 bases not matched to a gene; V was cut back by 6 bases and J by 8 bases. TCRdb's table, derived via immunoSEQ multiplex PCR, lists solely in-frame clones and lacks some. Of 95,000 to 150,000 clones in the sample, 85% to 90% were seen once. Sequencing was done on a sample of peripheral blood. V and J are TRBV6-5 and TRBJ1-4; TRBD1 matches 7 bases. The source is a woman aged 80 or older with acute or convalescent COVID-19. DNA for the CDR3: TGTGCCAGCAGACAAGGACAGGATCGGGAAAAACTGTTTTTT. It encodes CASRQGQDREKLFF.